This T cell receptor (beta chain) derives from a study of control samples from healthy donors and cancer patients. Germline V CDR1 and CDR2: SGHRS, YFSETQ. CDR3 length: 14 residues. Between the trimmed V and J ends, which lost 7 bases and 2 bases, there was a span of 15 bases. The repertoire was sequenced with immunoSEQ multiplex PCR; TCRdb's copy has only in-frame clones and lacks some. The sample includes roughly 120,000 clones, more than 75% of them seen just once. The receptor was derived from an older woman in good health. The sequenced sample consisted of blood. The rearrangement joins TRBV5-1 to TRBJ1-1; tentative D call: TRBD1 (5 bases). The CDR3 bases are TGCGCCAGCGGCGACCAGGGAGGTAACACTGAAGCTTTCTTT. As protein: CASGDQGGNTEAFF.